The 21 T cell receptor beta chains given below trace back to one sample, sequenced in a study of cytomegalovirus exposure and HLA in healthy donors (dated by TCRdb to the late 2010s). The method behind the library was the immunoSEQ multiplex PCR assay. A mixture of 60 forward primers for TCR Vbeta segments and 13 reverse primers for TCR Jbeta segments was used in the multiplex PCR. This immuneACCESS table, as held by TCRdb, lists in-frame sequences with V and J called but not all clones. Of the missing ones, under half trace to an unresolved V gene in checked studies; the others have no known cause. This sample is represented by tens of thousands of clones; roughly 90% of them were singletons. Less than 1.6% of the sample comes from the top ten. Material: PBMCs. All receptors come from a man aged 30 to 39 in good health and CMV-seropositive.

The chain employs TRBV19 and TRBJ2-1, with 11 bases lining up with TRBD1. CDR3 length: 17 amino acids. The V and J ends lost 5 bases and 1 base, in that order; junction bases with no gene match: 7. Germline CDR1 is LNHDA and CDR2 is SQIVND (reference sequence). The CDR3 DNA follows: TGTGCCAGTAGTTGGGACGGGACAGGGGGTTCCTACAATGAGCAGTTCTTC. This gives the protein CASSWDGTGGSYNEQFF.

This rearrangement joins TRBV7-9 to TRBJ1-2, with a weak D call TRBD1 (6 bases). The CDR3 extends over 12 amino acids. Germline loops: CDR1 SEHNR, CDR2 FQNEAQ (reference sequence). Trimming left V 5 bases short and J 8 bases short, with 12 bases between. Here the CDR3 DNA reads TGTGCCAGCAGCCCGGACAGCCGGGGCTACACCTTC. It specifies CASSPDSRGYTF.

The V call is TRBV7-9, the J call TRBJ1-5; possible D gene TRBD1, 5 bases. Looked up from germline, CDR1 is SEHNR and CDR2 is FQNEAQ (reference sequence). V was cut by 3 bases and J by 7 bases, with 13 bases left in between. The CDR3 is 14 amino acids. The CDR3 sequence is CASSLGGSGQPQHF. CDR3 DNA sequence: TGTGCCAGCAGCTTGGGGGGGTCAGGACAGCCCCAGCATTTT.

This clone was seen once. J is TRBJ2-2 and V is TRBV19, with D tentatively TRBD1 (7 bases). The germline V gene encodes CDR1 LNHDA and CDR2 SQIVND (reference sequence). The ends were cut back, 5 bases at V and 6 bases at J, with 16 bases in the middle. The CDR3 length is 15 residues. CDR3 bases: TGTGCCAGTAGTCTCGCGGGACAGAGGTCCGGGGAGCTGTTTTTT. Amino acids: CASSLAGQRSGELFF.

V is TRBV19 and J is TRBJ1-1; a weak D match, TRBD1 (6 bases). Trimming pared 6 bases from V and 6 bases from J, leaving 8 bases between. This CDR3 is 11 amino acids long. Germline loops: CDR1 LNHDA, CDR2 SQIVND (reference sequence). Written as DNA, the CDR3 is TGTGCCAGTAGAGAGGGGGCTGAAGCTTTCTTT. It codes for CASREGAEAFF.

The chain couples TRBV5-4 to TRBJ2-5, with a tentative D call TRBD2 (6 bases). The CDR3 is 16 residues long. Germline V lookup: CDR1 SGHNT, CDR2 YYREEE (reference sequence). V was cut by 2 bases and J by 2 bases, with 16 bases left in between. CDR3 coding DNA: TGTGCCAGCAGCTTACGGGGGAGTGCTTGGCAAGAGACCCAGTACTTC. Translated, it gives CASSLRGSAWQETQYF. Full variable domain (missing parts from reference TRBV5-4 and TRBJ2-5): ETGVTQSPTHLIKTRGQQVTLRCSSQSGHNTVSWYQQALGQGPQFIFQYYREEENGRGNFPPRFSGLQFPNYSSELNVNALELDDSALYLCASSLRGSAWQETQYFGPGTRLLVL.

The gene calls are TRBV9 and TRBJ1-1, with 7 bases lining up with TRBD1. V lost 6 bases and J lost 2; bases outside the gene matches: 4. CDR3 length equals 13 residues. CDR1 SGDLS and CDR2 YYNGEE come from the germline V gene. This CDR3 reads CASKAGGNTEAFF. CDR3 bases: TGTGCCAGCAAGGCAGGGGGAAACACTGAAGCTTTCTTT.

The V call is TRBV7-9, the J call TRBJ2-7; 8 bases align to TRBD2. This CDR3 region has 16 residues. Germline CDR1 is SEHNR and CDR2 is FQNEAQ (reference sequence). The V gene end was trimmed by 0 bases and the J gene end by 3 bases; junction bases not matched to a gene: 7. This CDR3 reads CASSLAGSGSNYEQYF. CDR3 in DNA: TGTGCCAGCAGCTTAGCGGGAAGCGGGAGTAACTACGAGCAGTACTTC.

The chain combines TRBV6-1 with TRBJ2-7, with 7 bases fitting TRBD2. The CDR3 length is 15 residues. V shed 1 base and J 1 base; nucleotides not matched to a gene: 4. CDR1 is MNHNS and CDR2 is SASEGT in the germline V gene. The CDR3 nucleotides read TGTGCCAGCAGTGAAGGGCTAGCGGTTTCCTACGAGCAGTACTTC. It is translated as CASSEGLAVSYEQYF.

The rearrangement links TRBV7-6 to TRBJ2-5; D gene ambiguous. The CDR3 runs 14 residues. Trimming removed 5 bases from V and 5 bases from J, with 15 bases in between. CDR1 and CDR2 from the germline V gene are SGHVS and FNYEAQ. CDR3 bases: TGTGCCAGCAGCCCGACGGGTCAAGTCGAGACCCAGTACTTC. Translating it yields CASSPTGQVETQYF.

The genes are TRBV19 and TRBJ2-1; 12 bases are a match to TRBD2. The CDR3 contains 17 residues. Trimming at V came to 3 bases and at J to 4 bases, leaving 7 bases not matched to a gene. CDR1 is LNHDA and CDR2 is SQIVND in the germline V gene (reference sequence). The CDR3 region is CASSIVRTSGMYNEQFF. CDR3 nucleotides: TGTGCCAGTAGTATTGTAAGGACTAGCGGGATGTACAATGAGCAGTTCTTC.

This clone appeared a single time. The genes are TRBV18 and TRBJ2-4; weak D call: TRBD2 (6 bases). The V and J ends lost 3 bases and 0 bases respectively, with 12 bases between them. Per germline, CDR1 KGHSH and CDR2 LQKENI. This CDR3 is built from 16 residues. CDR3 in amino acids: CASSPEGPLAKNIQYF. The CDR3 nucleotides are TGTGCCAGCTCACCGGAGGGACCCTTAGCCAAAAACATTCAGTACTTC.

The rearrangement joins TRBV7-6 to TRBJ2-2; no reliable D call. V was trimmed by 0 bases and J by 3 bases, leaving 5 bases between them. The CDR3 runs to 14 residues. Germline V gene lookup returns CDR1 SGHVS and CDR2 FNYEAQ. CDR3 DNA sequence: TGTGCCAGCAGCTTAGCCCGTGACACCGGGGAGCTGTTTTTT. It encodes CASSLARDTGELFF.

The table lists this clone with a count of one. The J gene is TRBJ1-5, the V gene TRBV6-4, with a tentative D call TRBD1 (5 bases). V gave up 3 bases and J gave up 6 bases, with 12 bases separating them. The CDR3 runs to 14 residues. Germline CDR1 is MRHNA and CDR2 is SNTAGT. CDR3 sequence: CASSEQEGAQPQHF. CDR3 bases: TGTGCCAGCAGTGAACAGGAAGGCGCTCAGCCCCAGCATTTT.

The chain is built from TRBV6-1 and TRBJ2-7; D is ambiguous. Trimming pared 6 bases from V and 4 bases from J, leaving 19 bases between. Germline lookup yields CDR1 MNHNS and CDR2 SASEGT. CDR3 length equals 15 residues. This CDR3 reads CASRFSTAEPYEQYF. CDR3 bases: TGTGCCAGCAGATTTTCAACAGCCGAACCATACGAGCAGTACTTC.

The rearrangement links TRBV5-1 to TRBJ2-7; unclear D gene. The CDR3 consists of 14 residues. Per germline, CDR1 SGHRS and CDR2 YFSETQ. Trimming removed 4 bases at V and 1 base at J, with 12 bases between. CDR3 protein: CASSPFVTSYEQYF. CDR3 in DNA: TGCGCCAGCAGCCCGTTTGTCACTTCCTACGAGCAGTACTTC.

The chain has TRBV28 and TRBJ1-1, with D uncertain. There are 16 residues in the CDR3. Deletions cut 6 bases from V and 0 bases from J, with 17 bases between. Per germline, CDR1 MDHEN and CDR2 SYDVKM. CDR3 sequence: CASSLEGGFMNTEAFF. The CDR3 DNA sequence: TGTGCCAGCAGCCTCGAGGGCGGTTTCATGAACACTGAAGCTTTCTTT.

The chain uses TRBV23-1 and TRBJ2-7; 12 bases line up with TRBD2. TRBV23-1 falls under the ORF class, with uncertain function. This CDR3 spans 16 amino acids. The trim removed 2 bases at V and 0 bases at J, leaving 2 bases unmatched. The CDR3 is CASSQGLAGNSYEQYF. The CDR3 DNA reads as TGCGCCAGCAGTCAAGGACTAGCGGGGAACTCCTACGAGCAGTACTTC.

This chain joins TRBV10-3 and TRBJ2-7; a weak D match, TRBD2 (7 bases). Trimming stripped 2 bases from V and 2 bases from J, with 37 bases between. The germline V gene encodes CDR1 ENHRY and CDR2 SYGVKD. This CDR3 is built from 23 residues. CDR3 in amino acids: CAISERRDIVRRRGGRNTYEQYF. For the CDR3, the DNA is TGTGCCATCAGTGAGAGAAGAGACATCGTTCGGCGGAGGGGGGGACGGAATACCTACGAGCAGTACTTC.

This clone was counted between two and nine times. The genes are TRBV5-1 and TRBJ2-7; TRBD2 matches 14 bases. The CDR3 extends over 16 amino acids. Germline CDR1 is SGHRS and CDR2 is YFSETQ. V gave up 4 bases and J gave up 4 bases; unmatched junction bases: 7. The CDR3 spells CASSPHRLAGGYEQYF. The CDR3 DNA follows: TGCGCCAGCAGCCCCCACAGACTAGCGGGAGGGTACGAGCAGTACTTC.

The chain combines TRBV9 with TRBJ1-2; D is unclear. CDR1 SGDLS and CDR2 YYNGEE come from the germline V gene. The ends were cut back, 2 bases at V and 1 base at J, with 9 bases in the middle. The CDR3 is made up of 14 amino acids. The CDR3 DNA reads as TGTGCCAGCAGCGTTAGTAACAGTAACTATGGCTACACCTTC. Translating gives CASSVSNSNYGYTF.